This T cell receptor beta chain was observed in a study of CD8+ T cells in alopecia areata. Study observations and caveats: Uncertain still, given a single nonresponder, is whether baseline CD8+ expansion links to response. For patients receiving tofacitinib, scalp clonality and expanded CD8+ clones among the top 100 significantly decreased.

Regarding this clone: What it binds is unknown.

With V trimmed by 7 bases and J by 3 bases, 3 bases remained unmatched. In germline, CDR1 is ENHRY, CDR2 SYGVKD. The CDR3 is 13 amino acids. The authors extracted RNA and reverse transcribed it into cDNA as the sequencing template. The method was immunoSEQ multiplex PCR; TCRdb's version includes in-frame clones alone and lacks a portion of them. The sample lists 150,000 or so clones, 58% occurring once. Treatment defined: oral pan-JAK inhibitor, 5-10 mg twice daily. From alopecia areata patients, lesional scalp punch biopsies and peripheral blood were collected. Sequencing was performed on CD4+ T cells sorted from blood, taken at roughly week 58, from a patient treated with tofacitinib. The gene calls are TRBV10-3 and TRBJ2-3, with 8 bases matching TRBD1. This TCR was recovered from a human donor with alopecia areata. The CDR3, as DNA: TGTGCCATCACAGGGGGCGCGACAGATACGCAGTATTTT. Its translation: CAITGGATDTQYF.